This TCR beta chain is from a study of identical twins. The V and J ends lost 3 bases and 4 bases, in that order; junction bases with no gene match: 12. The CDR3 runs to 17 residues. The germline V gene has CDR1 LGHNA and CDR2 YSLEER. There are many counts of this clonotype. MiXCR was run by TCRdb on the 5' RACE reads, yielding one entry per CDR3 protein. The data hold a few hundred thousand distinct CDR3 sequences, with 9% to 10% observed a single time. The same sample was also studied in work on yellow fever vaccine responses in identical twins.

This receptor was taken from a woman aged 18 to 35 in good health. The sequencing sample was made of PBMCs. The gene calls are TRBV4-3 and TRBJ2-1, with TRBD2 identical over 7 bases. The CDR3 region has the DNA TGCGCCAGCAGCCAGACACTGGGACTAAGTTATTACAATGAGCAGTTCTTC. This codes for CASSQTLGLSYYNEQFF.